This T cell receptor (beta chain) appears in the sequencing data of a study of cytomegalovirus exposure and HLA in healthy donors. A word on this clone: Antigen specificity is unknown.

Between the trimmed V and J ends, which lost 5 bases and 5 bases, there was a span of 15 bases. CDR1 and CDR2 from the germline V gene are SEHNR and FQNEAQ (reference sequence). The CDR3 runs to 14 residues. Study-wide findings and caveats: Trimming of TCR beta V- and J-genes showed a link, identified in a later analysis, to a missense DCLRE1C variant. Reportedly, cytomegalovirus status was diagnosed with high sensitivity and specificity. A few of the chains that were CMV-associated were confirmed in vitro to be specific for CMV antigens. An analysis was carried out later, and it reportedly showed fewer N-insertions in an Asian-associated ancestry cluster than the roughly 670-donor mean.

13 Jbeta primers and 60 Vbeta primers were used for the PCR. Assay used: immunoSEQ multiplex PCR; TCRdb lists only in-frame clones, some missing. The table includes 150,000 to 200,000 clones, around four fifths detected once. This TCR derives from a female donor in good health and CMV-seronegative. Sequenced: PBMCs. This chain joins TRBV7-9 and TRBJ2-5; D unresolved. The chain's CDR3 is CASSRPPEVETQYF. CDR3 DNA sequence: TGTGCCAGCAGCCGACCCCCCGAGGTGGAGACCCAGTACTTC.